The text below deals with one T cell receptor (beta chain). V trimming: 3 bases; J trimming: 6 bases; junction bases outside the gene matches: 11. Germline assignment: CDR1 SGDLS and CDR2 YYNGEE. This CDR3 contains 16 residues. The record originates from a study of siplizumab effects on memory and regulatory T cells. Clones were read by immunoSEQ multiplex PCR, and TCRdb kept only the in-frame ones, dropping some. The sample has about 120,000 clones, around 95% seen once. This chain uses TRBV9 with TRBJ2-5; TRBD2 matches 10 bases. This TCR came from a human donor in good health. The material sequenced was non-Treg CD4+ T cells sorted from blood. This CDR3 is CASSAYSGGTSKTQYF. CDR3 bases: TGTGCCAGCAGCGCCTATAGCGGGGGGACCTCAAAGACCCAGTACTTC.